One and the same sample provided the 7 T cell receptor beta chains below, sequenced in a study of identical twins (dated by TCRdb to the mid-2010s). The library came from 5' RACE. Sequenced on an Illumina HiSeq 2000. Using fastp at Q25 and MiXCR, TCRdb reprocessed the public reads and kept productive beta chains. CDR3 protein sequences are deduplicated, and each keeps its most common genes and DNA. The sample contains about 240,000 distinct CDR3 sequences, approximately 7.3% of them found a single time. The ten biggest clones cover over 5% of the sample. The same data also contributed to another study, on yellow fever vaccine responses in identical twins.

The sequencing sample was made of CD8+ T cells sorted from blood. Receptors were obtained from a woman younger than 30 in good health.

The chain is built from TRBV15 and TRBJ2-1; D is undetermined. The V end was cut by 0 bases, the J end by 10 bases, with 13 bases between. The CDR3 length is 14 residues. Germline CDR1 is LNHNV and CDR2 is YYDKDF (reference sequence). CDR3 DNA: TGTGCCACCAGCAGAGATTTTGGCGGCCCGGAGCAGTTCTTC. Its translation: CATSRDFGGPEQFF.

The chain is built from TRBV6-5 and TRBJ2-3, with D unclear. CDR3 length equals 15 residues. With 4 bases removed from V and 1 base from J, the gap between germline ends came to 12 bases. Germline lookup yields CDR1 MNHEY and CDR2 SVGAGI. CDR3 protein: CASSSKVEGTDTQYF. The DNA of the CDR3 is TGTGCCAGCAGTTCCAAGGTAGAGGGCACAGATACGCAGTATTTT.

The table lists this clonotype with a few counts. The chain joins TRBV7-9 to TRBJ2-7; 8 bases align to TRBD1. This CDR3 has 14 residues. Germline assignment: CDR1 SEHNR and CDR2 FQNEAQ (reference sequence). V was clipped by 5 bases and J by 5 bases; unmatched bases: 8. CDR3 in DNA: TGTGCCAGCAGCCCCGGACAGGGACCCGACGAGCAGTACTTC. It specifies CASSPGQGPDEQYF.

This chain connects TRBV5-6 to TRBJ2-3; the match to TRBD2 covers 7 bases. This CDR3 is 14 amino acids long. V dropped 0 bases and J dropped 10; count of bases not matched to a gene: 8. Germline loops: CDR1 SGHDT, CDR2 YYEEEE. The CDR3 reads CASSLDFFGGAQYF. The CDR3 nucleotides read TGTGCCAGCAGCTTGGACTTTTTTGGGGGGGCGCAGTATTTT.

This clonotype was recorded many times. This chain links TRBV12-3 or TRBV12-4 with TRBJ2-2, with D uncertain. The CDR3 totals 12 residues. V lost 8 bases and J 6 bases, leaving 10 bases between the germline ends. In DNA, the CDR3 is TGTGCCAGCCCGAGATCCTCCGGGGAGCTGTTTTTT. Translation gives CASPRSSGELFF.

This clonotype has a count of ten or more. V and J are TRBV12-3 or TRBV12-4 and TRBJ2-7; D is unresolved. The V end lost 2 bases, the J end lost 3 bases, and 17 bases lay between the germline ends. The CDR3 covers 16 residues. The CDR3 DNA reads as TGTGCCAGCAGTTTACTTGTGGGCGTTAGCCGCTACGAGCAGTACTTC. Translated: CASSLLVGVSRYEQYF.

This clonotype occurred many times. The chain combines TRBV29-1 with TRBJ1-1; D not certain. Germline-derived CDR1 and CDR2 are SQVTM and ANQGSEA. This CDR3 is 13 amino acids long. Trimming cost V 3 bases and J 0 bases, with 8 bases left between them. DNA for the CDR3: TGCAGCGTTGATCCAGTCATGAACACTGAAGCTTTCTTT. It codes for CSVDPVMNTEAFF.